Listed here are 30 T cell receptor beta chains from one sample, sequenced in a study of shared clonotypes between healthy human individuals. Method: immunoSEQ multiplex PCR; TCRdb's copy keeps in-frame clones and lacks some. The sample has tens of thousands of clones, 50% to 70% seen once. The sequencing sample was made of memory CD8+ T cells sorted from blood. Sample subset: CD45RO+ cells pooled with CCR7-negative TemRA cells. These receptors all stem from a man aged 30 to 45 in good health.

The chain employs TRBV11-2 and TRBJ2-7, with D perhaps matching TRBD1 (5 bases). The CDR3 consists of 13 residues. Germline V CDR1 and CDR2: SGHAT, FQNNGV. V was shortened by 4 bases and J by 3 bases, with 10 bases between the two germline ends. Here the CDR3 reads CASSWQGGYEQYF. CDR3 DNA sequence: TGTGCCAGCAGCTGGCAGGGTGGCTACGAGCAGTACTTC. Full variable domain (outside the CDR3, taken from reference TRBV11-2 and TRBJ2-7): EAGVAQSPRYKIIEKRQSVAFWCNPISGHATLYWYQQILGQGPKLLIQFQNNGVVDDSQLPKDRFSAERLKGVDSTLKIQPAKLEDSAVYLCASSWQGGYEQYFGPGTRLTVT.

The rearrangement links TRBV4-3 to TRBJ1-3; tentatively, D is TRBD1 (5 bases). The germline V gene has CDR1 LGHNA and CDR2 YSLEER. This CDR3 is built from 17 residues. Trimming cost V 0 bases and J 2 bases, with 14 bases left between them. The CDR3 loop is CASSQDFLGQPGNTIYF. The CDR3 coding sequence is TGCGCCAGCAGCCAAGATTTTCTGGGGCAGCCTGGAAACACCATATATTTT.

V is TRBV27 and J is TRBJ2-1, with 7 bases identical to TRBD2. Germline CDR1 reads MNHEY; CDR2 reads SMNVEV (reference sequence). The trim removed 2 bases at V and 5 bases at J, leaving 9 bases unmatched. The CDR3 is 16 amino acids. The CDR3 DNA sequence: TGTGCCAGCAGTTTAAATCTCGGGGACTATAACAATGAGCAGTTCTTC. Its translation is CASSLNLGDYNNEQFF.

The chain employs TRBV5-1 and TRBJ2-5, with 14 bases matching TRBD2. V was pared by 6 bases and J by 2 bases, with 6 bases of the junction left unmatched. Germline V lookup: CDR1 SGHRS, CDR2 YFSETQ. This CDR3 contains 16 residues. The CDR3 is CASTKGTSGRQETQYF. The CDR3 DNA sequence: TGCGCCAGCACTAAGGGGACTAGCGGGAGACAAGAGACCCAGTACTTC. The full variable domain, with the rest looked up from reference TRBV5-1 and TRBJ2-5, is KAGVTQTPRYLIKTRGQQVTLSCSPISGHRSVSWYQQTPGQGLQFLFEYFSETQRNKGNFPGRFSGRQFSNSRSEMNVSTLELGDSALYLCASTKGTSGRQETQYFGPGTRLLVL.

This clone was seen a few times. This chain connects TRBV9 to TRBJ2-2, with D possibly being TRBD2 (6 bases). V lost 2 bases and J lost 4, with 12 bases in between. CDR1 and CDR2 from the germline V gene are SGDLS and YYNGEE. The CDR3 runs to 15 residues. The CDR3 here is CASSVSGESTGELFF. For the CDR3, the DNA is TGTGCCAGCAGCGTGTCGGGGGAGTCCACCGGGGAGCTGTTTTTT.

This clone was found a few times. The chain carries TRBV6-5 and TRBJ2-5; D unresolved. Between the trimmed V and J ends, which lost 5 bases and 2 bases, there was a span of 15 bases. This CDR3 is built from 15 residues. Germline CDR1 and CDR2: MNHEY and SVGAGI. In DNA, the CDR3 is TGTGCCAGCAGTCCCATGGGCACTGCTCAAGAGACCCAGTACTTC. It encodes CASSPMGTAQETQYF.

This rearrangement joins TRBV5-1 to TRBJ2-4, with a possible D match to TRBD1 (5 bases). The CDR3 sequence is 15 residues long. Germline V gene data show CDR1 as SGHRS and CDR2 as YFSETQ. Between the trimmed V and J ends, which lost 2 bases and 0 bases, there was a span of 9 bases. The CDR3 sequence: CASSLTTEAKNIQYF. The CDR3, as DNA: TGCGCCAGCAGCTTAACGACAGAAGCCAAAAACATTCAGTACTTC.

V is TRBV5-4 and J is TRBJ2-2, with D perhaps TRBD1 or TRBD2 (5 bases each). The length of the CDR3 is 15 residues. The germline V and J ends were trimmed by 7 bases and 0 bases, with 13 bases remaining between them. Germline values: CDR1 SGHNT, CDR2 YYREEE (reference sequence). The CDR3 spells CASAESGPNTGELFF. The CDR3 nucleotides read TGTGCCAGCGCCGAATCGGGACCGAACACCGGGGAGCTGTTTTTT.

V is TRBV11-3 and J is TRBJ2-1, with 9 bases matching TRBD2. CDR3 length equals 13 residues. V gave up 4 bases and J gave up 9 bases; unmatched junction bases: 4. Germline V gives CDR1 SGHNT, CDR2 YENEEA. The CDR3 is CASSSRAGGEQFF. In DNA form, the CDR3 reads TGTGCCAGCAGCTCAAGAGCGGGAGGTGAGCAGTTCTTC.

The V and J genes are TRBV6-6 and TRBJ2-5, with TRBD2 matching 11 bases. This CDR3 has 16 residues. With V trimmed by 6 bases and J by 1 base, 7 bases remained unmatched. Germline lookup yields CDR1 MNHNY and CDR2 SVGAGI (reference sequence). As DNA, the CDR3 is TGTGCCAGCAGCCCGGGACTAGCGGAGCCCCAAGAGACCCAGTACTTC. This encodes CASSPGLAEPQETQYF.

The genes are TRBV25-1 and TRBJ2-5, with 7 bases identical to TRBD2. This CDR3 is built from 15 residues. Germline lookup yields CDR1 MGHDK and CDR2 SYGVNS. Losses at the gene ends were 0 bases for V and 5 bases for J; bases not matched to a gene: 6. This chain's CDR3 is CASSEYGGSIETQYF. The CDR3, as DNA: TGTGCCAGCAGTGAATATGGCGGGAGTATTGAGACCCAGTACTTC.

CDR3 region: CASSLTGTGLNEQFF. The CDR3 region has the DNA TGTGCCAGCAGTCTAACCGGGACAGGTTTAAATGAGCAGTTCTTC. This chain links TRBV28 with TRBJ2-1; 8 bases align to TRBD1. This CDR3 region has 15 residues. After removal of 5 bases from V and 7 bases from J, the junction contained 10 bases not matched to a gene. Germline V gene lookup returns CDR1 MDHEN and CDR2 SYDVKM.

The sample holds one count of this clone. J is TRBJ2-6 and V is TRBV6-5; D gene unclear. The CDR3 extends over 14 amino acids. With 5 bases removed from V and 0 bases from J, the gap between germline ends came to 5 bases. CDR1 and CDR2 from the germline V gene are MNHEY and SVGAGI. Here the CDR3 reads CASSILSGANVLTF. Here the CDR3 DNA reads TGTGCCAGCAGTATCCTCTCTGGGGCCAACGTCCTGACTTTC.

V gene TRBV7-6 combines with J gene TRBJ2-1; 8 bases are shared with TRBD2. This CDR3 has 20 residues. V lost 4 bases to trimming and J lost 9 bases; unmatched junction nucleotides: 26. Per the germline V gene, CDR1 is SGHVS and CDR2 is FNYEAQ. The chain's CDR3 is CASSSGPVAGGRFWSTEQFF. CDR3 DNA sequence: TGTGCCAGCAGCTCAGGTCCTGTTGCGGGAGGCCGTTTTTGGTCGACTGAGCAGTTCTTC.

The V and J genes are TRBV29-1 and TRBJ2-1; TRBD1 matches at 8 bases. From germline, CDR1 is SQVTM and CDR2 ANQGSEA. With V trimmed by 4 bases and J by 7 bases, 15 bases remained unmatched. CDR3 length: 16 residues. This CDR3 is CSVVKMGRQGRNEQFF. The CDR3, as DNA: TGCAGCGTTGTAAAGATGGGGAGACAGGGGAGGAATGAGCAGTTCTTC.

The chain joins TRBV5-4 to TRBJ1-4; perhaps TRBD1 as D (5 bases). Germline V gives CDR1 SGHNT, CDR2 YYREEE (reference sequence). Trimming removed 0 bases from V and 14 bases from J, with 20 bases in between. The CDR3 has 15 amino acids. CDR3 residues: CASSLGPGLVDRLFF. CDR3 bases: TGTGCCAGCAGCTTGGGACCGGGACTCGTCGATCGGCTGTTTTTT.

Turning to this clone: Other nucleotide sequences from this sample produce the same CDR3. V usage is TRBV11-2 and J usage is TRBJ2-5; 7 bases align to TRBD2. Germline V gives CDR1 SGHAT, CDR2 FQNNGV. The J segment lost 2 bases and the V segment lost 1 base, leaving 4 bases of the junction unmatched. CDR3 length equals 15 residues. CDR3 in DNA: TGTGCCAGCAGCTTAGGGGGGGGACCGCAAGAGACCCAGTACTTC. It specifies CASSLGGGPQETQYF.

V gene TRBV5-1 combines with J gene TRBJ2-2, with TRBD2 identical over 11 bases. Germline-derived CDR1 and CDR2 are SGHRS and YFSETQ. After removal of 7 bases from V and 4 bases from J, the junction contained 9 bases not matched to a gene. The CDR3 sequence is 16 residues long. CDR3 bases: TGCGCCAGCGCACGGACTAGCGGGCTGAGCACCGGGGAGCTGTTTTTT. Its protein product is CASARTSGLSTGELFF.

The J gene is TRBJ1-4, the V gene TRBV5-1, with 9 nucleotides matching TRBD1. The CDR3 is 18 amino acids. Germline lookup yields CDR1 SGHRS and CDR2 YFSETQ. V was clipped by 1 base and J by 2 bases; unmatched bases: 9. The CDR3 is CASSLHTGGGRTNEKLFF. CDR3 in DNA: TGCGCCAGCAGCTTGCATACAGGGGGCGGTAGGACTAATGAAAAACTGTTTTTT.

A single count supports this clone. This chain's CDR3 is CASSLLLAGLYNEQFF. CDR3 in DNA: TGTGCCAGCAGCCTTCTCCTCGCGGGTCTCTACAATGAGCAGTTCTTC. The genes are TRBV5-5 and TRBJ2-1, with D perhaps TRBD2 (5 bases). Germline CDR1 is SGHKS and CDR2 is YYEKEE (reference sequence). The V end was cut by 4 bases, the J end by 3 bases, with 17 bases between. This CDR3 has 16 residues.

The chain recombines TRBV10-3 with TRBJ2-1; perhaps TRBD2 as D (5 bases). The CDR3 is 17 residues long. Germline CDR1 is ENHRY and CDR2 is SYGVKD. V dropped 0 bases and J dropped 5 bases, with 17 bases sitting between them. The CDR3 DNA reads TGTGCCATCAGTGAGTCACTGAGCGGCGGGCTAAACAATGAGCAGTTCTTC. Its translation is CAISESLSGGLNNEQFF.

This sequence joins TRBV5-1 and TRBJ2-6; 8 bases map to TRBD1. Germline lookup yields CDR1 SGHRS and CDR2 YFSETQ. V lost 3 bases to trimming and J lost 0 bases; unmatched junction nucleotides: 5. CDR3 length equals 17 residues. CDR3 nucleotides: TGCGCCAGCAGCTGGGACAGGCAAAACTCTGGGGCCAACGTCCTGACTTTC. This translates into CASSWDRQNSGANVLTF.

V usage is TRBV5-8 and J usage is TRBJ2-3; D is uncertain. V lost 0 bases and J 6 bases, leaving 14 bases between the germline ends. This CDR3 spans 15 amino acids. Germline V gene lookup returns CDR1 SGHTS and CDR2 YDEGEE. The CDR3 DNA sequence: TGTGCCAGCAGCTTGGCATGGTTAGCCGGGGATACGCAGTATTTT. Encoded protein: CASSLAWLAGDTQYF.

This clone turned up a few times. The rearrangement links TRBV5-1 to TRBJ2-2; maybe TRBD2 (6 bases). The germline CDR1 and CDR2 sequences are SGHRS and YFSETQ. This CDR3 contains 14 residues. Between the trimmed V and J ends, which lost 3 bases and 5 bases, there was a span of 11 bases. Here the CDR3 reads CASSYSGGTGELFF. The DNA of the CDR3 is TGCGCCAGCAGCTACAGCGGAGGGACCGGGGAGCTGTTTTTT. Full variable domain (remainder filled in from reference TRBV5-1 and TRBJ2-2): KAGVTQTPRYLIKTRGQQVTLSCSPISGHRSVSWYQQTPGQGLQFLFEYFSETQRNKGNFPGRFSGRQFSNSRSEMNVSTLELGDSALYLCASSYSGGTGELFFGEGSRLTVL.

The J gene is TRBJ2-7, the V gene TRBV12-2; the D call of TRBD2 is as the table states it, not checked on the DNA. TRBV12-2 is labeled a pseudogene. The CDR3 has 15 amino acids. The CDR3 is CASSLASSAGGEQYF. In nucleotides, the CDR3 is TGTGCCAGCAGCTTAGCGAGTTCGGCGGGAGGGGAGCAGTACTTC.

CDR3 residues: CASSLVAGESYEQYF. The DNA of the CDR3 is TGCGCCAGCAGCTTGGTCGCGGGAGAGAGTTACGAGCAGTACTTC. V is TRBV5-1 and J is TRBJ2-7; 7 nucleotides align to TRBD2. Germline loops: CDR1 SGHRS, CDR2 YFSETQ. This CDR3 has 15 amino acids. The ends lost 0 bases at V and 4 bases at J; junction bases unmatched: 7.

The chain uses TRBV29-1 and TRBJ2-1; the match to TRBD1 covers 9 bases. V dropped 4 bases and J dropped 3; count of bases not matched to a gene: 10. CDR3 length: 16 amino acids. CDR1 SQVTM and CDR2 ANQGSEA come from the germline V gene. CDR3 sequence: CSVVPGTGGRYNEQFF. The CDR3 DNA reads as TGCAGCGTTGTCCCTGGAACAGGGGGCCGCTACAATGAGCAGTTCTTC.

V and J are TRBV7-9 and TRBJ1-5; D not certain. Germline CDR1 is SEHNR and CDR2 is FQNEAQ (reference sequence). The CDR3 is 15 residues long. Trimming shortened V by 5 bases and J by 2 bases, and 13 bases separated the two germline ends. The CDR3 DNA reads as TGTGCCAGCAGCAGTACGGTCACCGGCAATCAGCCCCAGCATTTT. Translation gives CASSSTVTGNQPQHF.

The rearrangement joins TRBV7-9 to TRBJ2-2; TRBD1 matches at 7 bases. This CDR3 has 17 residues. Germline CDR1 and CDR2: SEHNR and FQNEAQ (reference sequence). The trim removed 8 bases at V and 3 bases at J, leaving 15 bases unmatched. CDR3 DNA: TGTGCCAGCCGGACGCCACCAGAAACAGGGGACACCGGGGAGCTGTTTTTT. It encodes CASRTPPETGDTGELFF.

Comments on this clone: The sample holds other DNA sequences that translate to the same CDR3. The chain links TRBV11-2 to TRBJ2-7; no definite D call. Germline lookup yields CDR1 SGHAT and CDR2 FQNNGV. Trimming removed 1 base at V and 3 bases at J, with 4 bases between. The CDR3 is made up of 12 amino acids. The CDR3 sequence: CASSLVNYEQYF. The CDR3 nucleotides read TGTGCCAGCAGCTTAGTAAACTACGAGCAGTACTTC.